This TCR beta chain is drawn from a study of CD8+CD57+ T cells in acquired aplastic anemia. There are many counts of this clonotype. Its cognate antigen is unknown. CDR1 SGDLS and CDR2 YYNGEE come from the germline V gene. This CDR3 comprises 14 residues. Trimming cost V 0 bases and J 6 bases; bases outside gene matches: 3. General study findings and limits: Patients and controls shared just under 30 CD8+ CDR3 sequences, highly expressed in patients.

Genomic DNA provided the template from which TCR beta VDJ and CDR3 profiles were obtained. TCRdb redid the calling of the reads with MiXCR, one entry per CDR3 protein. The sample carries 65,000 to 85,000 distinct CDR3 sequences, approximately 50% recorded once. The chain couples TRBV9 to TRBJ2-3; 8 bases line up with TRBD1. This clonotype was obtained from a human donor in good health, serving as a control. The sample was sorted CD4+, CD8+, or CD8+CD57+ T cells (not recorded which) from PBMCs. The CDR3 protein is CASSVGQGADTQYF. The CDR3 DNA reads as TGTGCCAGCAGCGTAGGCCAGGGGGCCGATACGCAGTATTTT.